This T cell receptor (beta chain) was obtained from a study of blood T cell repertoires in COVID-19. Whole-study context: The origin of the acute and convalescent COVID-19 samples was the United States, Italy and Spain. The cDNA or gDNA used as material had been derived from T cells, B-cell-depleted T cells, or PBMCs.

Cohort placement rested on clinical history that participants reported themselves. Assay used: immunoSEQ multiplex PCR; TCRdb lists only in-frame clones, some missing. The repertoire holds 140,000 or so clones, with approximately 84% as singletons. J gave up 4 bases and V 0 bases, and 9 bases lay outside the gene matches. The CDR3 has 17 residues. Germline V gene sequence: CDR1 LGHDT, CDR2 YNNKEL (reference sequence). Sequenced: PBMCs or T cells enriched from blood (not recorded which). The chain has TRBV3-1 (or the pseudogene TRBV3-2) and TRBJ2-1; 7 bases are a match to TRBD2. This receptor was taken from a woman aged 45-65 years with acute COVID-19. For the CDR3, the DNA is TGTGCCAGCAGCCAAGAATTAGGGGAGGGATTTTACAATGAGCAGTTCTTC. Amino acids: CASSQELGEGFYNEQFF.